A single sample is the source of the 18 T cell receptor beta chains below, sequenced in a study of shared clonotypes between healthy human individuals. Assay: immunoSEQ multiplex PCR; the TCRdb copy retains only in-frame clones and omits some. This table has approximately 2.3 million clones, 85% to 95% appearing once. The specimen was naive CD4+ T cells from PBMCs. Subset described: CD45RA+ positively selected. These TCRs come from a man in his late teens or twenties in good health. Some clones in this sample may be carry-over from other donors' samples.

V usage is TRBV7-2 and J usage is TRBJ2-5; possibly TRBD1 for D (6 bases). With 5 bases removed from V and 7 bases from J, the gap between germline ends came to 11 bases. Germline-derived CDR1 and CDR2 are SGHTA and FQGNSA. CDR3 size: 12 residues. CDR3 bases: TGTGCCAGCAGCGAATTGACAGGGACCCAGTACTTC. This translates into CASSELTGTQYF.

CDR3 in amino acids: CASGDDRLNRGTIYF. CDR3 sequence (DNA): TGTGCCAGCGGGGACGACAGGCTGAACCGGGGCACCATATATTTT. V gene TRBV7-9 combines with J gene TRBJ1-3; D perhaps matches TRBD1 (6 bases). This CDR3 region has 15 residues. Germline V gene lookup returns CDR1 SEHNR and CDR2 FQNEAQ (reference sequence). The V end lost 8 bases, the J end lost 9 bases, and 23 bases lay between the germline ends.

The V gene is TRBV18, the J gene TRBJ2-1, with 8 bases identical to TRBD2. CDR3 length: 16 residues. Germline V CDR1 and CDR2: KGHSH, LQKENI. Trimming took 5 bases from V and 8 from J; bases not matched to a gene: 14. The CDR3 is CASSSITSGGWDEQFF. CDR3 coding DNA: TGTGCCAGCTCATCTATTACTAGCGGAGGGTGGGATGAGCAGTTCTTC.

This chain joins TRBV10-2 and TRBJ1-2; D unresolved. The germline CDR1 and CDR2 sequences are WSHSY and SAAADI. Trimming left V 6 bases short and J 4 bases short, with 15 bases between. This CDR3 is 14 amino acids long. Here the CDR3 DNA reads TGCGCCAGCAGGGGTCAGAGTCATGTCTATGGCTACACCTTC. This translates into CASRGQSHVYGYTF.

The rearrangement joins TRBV14 to TRBJ2-4; 8 bases match TRBD2. This CDR3 comprises 16 residues. The trim removed 4 bases at V and 0 bases at J, leaving 5 bases unmatched. Germline V gives CDR1 SGHDN, CDR2 FVKESK. The CDR3 coding sequence is TGTGCCAGCAGCCCTTTGGCGGGGGGAGCCAAAAACATTCAGTACTTC. Translated: CASSPLAGGAKNIQYF.

V gene TRBV18 combines with J gene TRBJ2-7; no clear D. The germline V gene has CDR1 KGHSH and CDR2 LQKENI. The germline V and J ends were trimmed by 3 bases and 6 bases, with 15 bases remaining between them. This CDR3 has 14 residues. For the CDR3, the DNA is TGTGCCAGCTCACCGACGACGGCGGATCCCGAGCAGTACTTC. It translates to CASSPTTADPEQYF.

The chain recombines TRBV18 with TRBJ2-7; 10 bases align to TRBD1. The germline V gene encodes CDR1 KGHSH and CDR2 LQKENI. With V trimmed by 3 bases and J by 4 bases, 9 bases remained unmatched. CDR3 length: 16 residues. The CDR3 loop reads CASSPLDRGLSYEQYF. CDR3 DNA: TGTGCCAGCTCACCCCTAGACAGGGGGCTGAGTTACGAGCAGTACTTC. Looking up the rest from reference TRBV18 and TRBJ2-7 gives the full variable domain: NAGVMQNPRHLVRRRGQEARLRCSPMKGHSHVYWYRQLPEEGLKFMVYLQKENIIDESGMPKERFSAEFPKEGPSILRIQQVVRGDSAAYFCASSPLDRGLSYEQYFGPGTRLTVT.

CDR3 coding DNA: TGTGCCAGTAGTCCCTCGTTGGTGAACACCGGGGAGCTGTTTTTT. This encodes CASSPSLVNTGELFF. The chain is built from TRBV19 and TRBJ2-2; D is unresolved. The CDR3 is 15 amino acids. The germline CDR1 and CDR2 sequences are LNHDA and SQIVND (reference sequence). V was cut by 5 bases and J by 1 base, with 11 bases left in between.

The rearrangement uses TRBV2 and TRBJ1-4; D might be TRBD1 (5 bases). The germline V gene has CDR1 SNHLY and CDR2 FYNNEI. There are 16 residues in the CDR3. V shed 6 bases and J shed 7 bases, with 21 bases lying between them. In DNA form, the CDR3 reads TGTGCCAGCAGGGGGGGACTCCCCGCCGGTGGTGAAAAACTGTTTTTT. Protein sequence: CASRGGLPAGGEKLFF.

This chain uses TRBV6-5 with TRBJ2-7; tentatively, D is TRBD1 (6 bases). The CDR3 sequence is 15 residues long. Germline values: CDR1 MNHEY, CDR2 SVGAGI. V was clipped by 2 bases and J by 5 bases, with 16 bases between them. The CDR3 protein is CASSYGQLRTHEQYF. The CDR3 bases are TGTGCCAGCAGTTACGGACAGCTTCGAACCCACGAGCAGTACTTC.

The chain links TRBV6-1 to TRBJ2-4; D is unclear. In germline, CDR1 is MNHNS, CDR2 SASEGT. The V and J ends lost 6 bases and 3 bases respectively, with 9 bases between them. The CDR3 is 13 residues long. The CDR3 sequence: CASRGLDKNIQYF. The CDR3 bases are TGTGCCAGCAGGGGTTTAGACAAAAACATTCAGTACTTC.

The chain carries TRBV28 and TRBJ1-1; D is unclear. The CDR3 has 13 residues. V lost 10 bases to trimming and J lost 5 bases, with 17 bases between them. The V gene's germline CDR1 is MDHEN and CDR2 SYDVKM. CDR3 nucleotide sequence: TGTGCCATTGCGGGCGGGGAGTGGACTGAAGCTTTCTTT. Its protein is CAIAGGEWTEAFF.

This chain links TRBV18 with TRBJ2-1, with 11 bases lining up with TRBD2. V trimming: 6 bases; J trimming: 7 bases; junction bases outside the gene matches: 8. The length of the CDR3 is 15 residues. Germline V gene lookup returns CDR1 KGHSH and CDR2 LQKENI. As DNA, the CDR3 is TGTGCCAGCTCTTTCGCACTAGCGGGAGTAAATGAGCAGTTCTTC. It codes for CASSFALAGVNEQFF.

This chain connects TRBV2 to TRBJ2-1, with D possibly TRBD1 on 5 matching bases. Germline loops: CDR1 SNHLY, CDR2 FYNNEI. The germline V and J ends were trimmed by 2 bases and 15 bases, with 11 bases remaining between them. The CDR3 is 11 amino acids. The CDR3 nucleotides read TGTGCCAGCAGTGAAAGCAGCCAGGGGTTCTTC. It specifies CASSESSQGFF.

J is TRBJ1-1 and V is TRBV14; no reliable D call. Germline CDR1 reads SGHDN; CDR2 reads FVKESK. The CDR3 totals 12 residues. V was cut by 6 bases and J by 2 bases, with 7 bases left in between. CDR3 sequence (DNA): TGTGCCAGCAGTGTTGGAAACACTGAAGCTTTCTTT. It codes for CASSVGNTEAFF.

The rearrangement links TRBV7-2 to TRBJ2-3; 7 bases map to TRBD2. Germline V CDR1 and CDR2: SGHTA, FQGNSA. With 5 bases clipped from V and 1 base from J, the junction kept 6 bases outside the gene matches. The CDR3 loop spans 15 amino acids. In DNA, the CDR3 is TGTGCCAGCAGCCCAATGGGGGGGGGCACAGATACGCAGTATTTT. Translated: CASSPMGGGTDTQYF.

J is TRBJ2-3 and V is TRBV7-2, with D uncertain. V lost 7 bases and J 2 bases, leaving 16 bases between the germline ends. This CDR3 comprises 15 residues. Germline V CDR1 and CDR2: SGHTA, FQGNSA. The CDR3, as DNA: TGTGCCAGCACCCTTAGTGGTGGGGACACAGATACGCAGTATTTT. This codes for CASTLSGGDTDTQYF.

V usage is TRBV19 and J usage is TRBJ2-1; 10 nucleotides agree with TRBD1. The germline gives CDR1 LNHDA, CDR2 SQIVND (reference sequence). With 3 bases clipped from V and 8 bases from J, the junction kept 7 bases outside the gene matches. The CDR3 is made up of 15 amino acids. The DNA of the CDR3 is TGTGCCAGTAGTATCCGGGACAGGGGATTCGATGAGCAGTTCTTC. It encodes CASSIRDRGFDEQFF.